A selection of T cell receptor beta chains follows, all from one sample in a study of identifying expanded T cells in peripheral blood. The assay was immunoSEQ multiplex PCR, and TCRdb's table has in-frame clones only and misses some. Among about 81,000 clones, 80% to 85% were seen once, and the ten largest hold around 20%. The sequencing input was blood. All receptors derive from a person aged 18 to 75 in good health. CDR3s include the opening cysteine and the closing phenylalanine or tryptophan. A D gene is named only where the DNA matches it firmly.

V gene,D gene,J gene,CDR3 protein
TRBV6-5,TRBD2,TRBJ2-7,CASSPLAGVHEQYF
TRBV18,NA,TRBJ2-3,CASSRGDTQYF
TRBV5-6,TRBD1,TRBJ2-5,CASSSGTGVFGLYEETQYF
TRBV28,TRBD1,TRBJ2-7,CASRRQGVTYEQYF
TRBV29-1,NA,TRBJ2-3,CSVEEGRTDTQYF
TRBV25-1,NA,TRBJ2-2,CASSGTEGSSGVTGELFF
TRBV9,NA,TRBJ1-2,CASSPQGVGYTF
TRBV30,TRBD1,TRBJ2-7,CAWSVLGQGSYEQYF
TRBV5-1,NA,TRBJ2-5,CASSLEIQETQYF
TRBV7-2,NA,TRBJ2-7,CASSATFYEQYF
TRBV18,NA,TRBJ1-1,CASSPSSQGNTEAFF
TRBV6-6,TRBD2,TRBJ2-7,CASRSTSGGYEQYF
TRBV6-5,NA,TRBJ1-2,CASHREGPYGYTF
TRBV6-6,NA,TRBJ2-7,CASSPTGDEQYF
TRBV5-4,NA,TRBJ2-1,CASSPVGGVEQFF
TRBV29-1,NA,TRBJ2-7,CSVHIVGQAYEQYF
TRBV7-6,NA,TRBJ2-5,CASSLFLGAGETQYF
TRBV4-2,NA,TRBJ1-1,CASSQGAGNTEAFF
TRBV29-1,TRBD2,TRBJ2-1,CSVEPRREGDVEQFF
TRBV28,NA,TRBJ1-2,CASTQGRTDYGYTF
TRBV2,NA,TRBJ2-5,CASHLGLLETQYF
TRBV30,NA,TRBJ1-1,CAWGVGMGGTEAFF
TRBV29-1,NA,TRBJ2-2,CSAGANTGELFF
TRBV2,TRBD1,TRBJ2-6,CASGFGADRGSPGANVLTF
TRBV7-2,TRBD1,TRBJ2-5,CASSLPGGERETQYF
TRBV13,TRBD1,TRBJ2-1,CASSLSPGTGSYNEQFF
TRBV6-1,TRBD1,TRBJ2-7,CASSGTGDSYEQYF
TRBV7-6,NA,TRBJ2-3,CASSSTGTGLTDTQYF
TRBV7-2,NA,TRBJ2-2,CASSLRGGRDTGELFF
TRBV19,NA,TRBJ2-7,CASSKGLSPYEQYF
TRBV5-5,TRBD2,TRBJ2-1,CASSLTSGWESEQFF
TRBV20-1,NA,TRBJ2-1,CSARDINEQFF
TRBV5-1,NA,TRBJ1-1,CASSLEIGNTEAFF
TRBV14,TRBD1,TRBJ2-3,CASSQRGRDTQYF
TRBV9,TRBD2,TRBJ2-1,CASSVDPGGPNEQFF
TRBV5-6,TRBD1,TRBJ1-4,CASSWTGTGVEKLFF
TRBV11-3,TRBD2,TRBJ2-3,CASSLHSTSGNLNTDTQYF
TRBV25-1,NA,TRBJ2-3,CASSAPYTDTQYF
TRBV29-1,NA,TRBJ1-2,CSVDGQKNYGYTF
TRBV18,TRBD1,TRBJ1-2,CASSPGQGDYGYTF
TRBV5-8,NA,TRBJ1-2,CASSYEHRSYGYTF
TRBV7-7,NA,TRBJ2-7,CASSPNDNSYEQYF